This is a list of T cell receptor beta chains from one sample in a study of graft-versus-host responses after intestinal transplantation. Which antigens these TCRs recognize remains unknown. The assay was immunoSEQ multiplex PCR, and TCRdb's table has in-frame clones only and misses some. Among approximately 46,000 clones listed, approximately 84% were seen once. The sample was unstimulated CD4+ T cells sorted from spleen or lymph node cells, taken before transplant. The receptors here all came from a human donor who was the organ donor for an intestinal transplant. CDR3s include the opening cysteine and the closing phenylalanine or tryptophan. D genes are given only for firm matches. Expanded clones are given a class, and other clones once, few, many or no size at all.

>NA|TRBJ2-7|TRBV6-5|NA
TGTGCCAGCCGGATCGGAGAAATCTCCTACGAGCAGTACTTC
CASRIGEISYEQYF
>NA|TRBJ2-3|TRBV4-1|TRBD2
TGCGCCAGCAGCCAAGATCGAGCGGGGTTCACAGATACGCAGTATTTT
CASSQDRAGFTDTQYF
>NA|TRBJ2-7|TRBV14|TRBD1
TGTGCCAGCAGCTCGACAGGGAGAGGGGAGCAGTACTTC
CASSSTGRGEQYF
>NA|TRBJ1-6|TRBV5-6|NA
TGTGCCAGCAGCTTGGTTCCTTATAATTCACCCCTCCACTTT
CASSLVPYNSPLHF
>NA|TRBJ2-1|TRBV5-3|NA
TGTGCCAGAAGCTTGGGGTTCATCATTTTCTTC
CARSLGFIIFF
>NA|TRBJ2-1|TRBV30|TRBD2
TGTGCCTGGAGTTGGGGGACTAGCGGGAAAAATGAGCAGTTCTTC
CAWSWGTSGKNEQFF
>NA|TRBJ2-3|TRBV21-1|NA
TGTGCCAGCAGCTTCACTGTGGCTACAGTCATGCAAGATACGCAGTATTTT
CASSFTVATVMQDTQYF
>NA|TRBJ2-5|TRBV18|TRBD1
TGTGCCAGCTCACCTCCCGGGACAGGAGGGGAGACCCAGTACTTC
CASSPPGTGGETQYF
>NA|TRBJ2-5|TRBV7-2|TRBD2
TGTGCCAGCAGCTTATTATGGCGGGAGCTTGGTGTAGGGACCCAGTACTTC
CASSLLWRELGVGTQYF
>NA|TRBJ2-6|TRBV7-2|NA
TGTGCCAGCAGCCTCATTTTCGGGGCTTCTGGGGCCAACGTCCTGACTTTC
CASSLIFGASGANVLTF
>NA|TRBJ1-1|TRBV7-9|NA
TGTGCCAGCAGCCCCGATACCGAAGTAGCGAGGGTTTATGCTTTCTTT
CASSPDTEVARVYAFF
>NA|TRBJ2-3|TRBV5-1|NA
TGCGCCAGCAGCTTAGGATCGGTTTCAGATACGCAGTATTTT
CASSLGSVSDTQYF
>few|TRBJ2-2|TRBV6-1|NA
TGTGCCAGCAGTGTGGGGCCGAGCGGGGAGCTGTTTTTT
CASSVGPSGELFF
>NA|TRBJ2-5|TRBV15|NA
TGTGCCACCAGCAGAGAGACGGGAGCCACCGCGGGGTACTTC
CATSRETGATAGYF
>NA|TRBJ1-1|TRBV30|NA
TGTGCCTGGAGCAGGGGACTAAACACTGAAGCTTTCTTT
CAWSRGLNTEAFF
>NA|TRBJ2-7|TRBV7-2|TRBD2
TGTGCCAGCGCGGGACTAGCGGTACCCTACGAGCAGTACTTC
CASAGLAVPYEQYF
>NA|TRBJ2-7|TRBV6-6|TRBD1
TGTGCCAGCAGTTCGGACAGGTCGGAGAAATACGAGCAGTACTTC
CASSSDRSEKYEQYF
>NA|TRBJ1-1|TRBV28|TRBD1
TGTGCCAGCAGGCAGACAGGGGAGGTCACTGAAGCTTTCTTT
CASRQTGEVTEAFF
>NA|TRBJ1-2|TRBV1|NA
TGCACCAGCAGCCTCCGGACAGGGGGCGGCTACACCTTC
CTSSLRTGGGYTF
>once|TRBJ2-3|TRBV30|TRBD2
TGTGCCTGGAGTGTTGTCCGGACTAGCGGGAGCACAGATACGCAGTATTTT
CAWSVVRTSGSTDTQYF
>NA|TRBJ2-3|TRBV7-9|NA
TGTGCCAGCAGCCAAGGGGGGGGCACAGATACGCAGTATTTT
CASSQGGGTDTQYF
>NA|TRBJ2-5|TRBV5-1|NA
TGCGCCAGCAGCTTGGGCGGAGGGGAGACCCAGTACTTC
CASSLGGGETQYF
>NA|TRBJ1-2|TRBV30|NA
TGTGCCTGGTTTAGCGATGGCTACACCTTC
CAWFSDGYTF
>NA|TRBJ1-2|TRBV30|NA
TGTGCCTGGAGTGTGGACAATAACTATGGCTACACCTTC
CAWSVDNNYGYTF
>NA|TRBJ1-1|TRBV11-2|NA
TGTGCCAGCAGCTTAAGGGTAGCTGAAGCTTTCTTT
CASSLRVAEAFF
>NA|TRBJ1-1|TRBV19|NA
TGTGCCAGTAGTATAGGGACAAACACTGAAGCTTTCTTT
CASSIGTNTEAFF
>few|TRBJ1-1|TRBV19|TRBD1
TGTGCCAGTAGTGGCCGGCAGGGGGAGGGAGCTTTCTTT
CASSGRQGEGAFF
>NA|TRBJ2-7|TRBV6-1|TRBD2
TGTGCCAGCAGTGAGTCACTAGCGGGGGGCGAGCAGTACTTC
CASSESLAGGEQYF
>few|TRBJ2-1|TRBV7-2|NA
TGTGCCAGCAGCCCGACCGGGACCCTCCCTAATGAGCAGTTCTTC
CASSPTGTLPNEQFF
>NA|TRBJ1-1|TRBV30|TRBD1
TGTGCCTGGAGTGCATTAGGGGGCTCGGGAGCTTTCTTT
CAWSALGGSGAFF
>NA|TRBJ1-2|TRBV30|TRBD1
TGTGCCTGCCCGACAGGGAAGAATGGCTACACCTTC
CACPTGKNGYTF
>few|TRBJ2-2|TRBV27|NA
TGTGCCAGCAGAGGGGTGGGAACCGGGGAGCTGTTTTTT
CASRGVGTGELFF
>NA|TRBJ2-1|TRBV5-1|NA
TGCGCCAGCAGCTTGGTCGCCCTCCACAATGAGCAGTTCTTC
CASSLVALHNEQFF
>NA|TRBJ2-5|TRBV6-5|NA
TGTGCCAGCAGTTTTTCTAAAGAGACCCAGTACTTC
CASSFSKETQYF
>NA|TRBJ2-5|TRBV4-3|NA
TGCGCCAGCAGCCAAGCGGGGGTCCCAGAGACCCAGTACTTC
CASSQAGVPETQYF
>NA|TRBJ2-5|TRBV5-1|NA
TGCGCCAGCAGCTTGGGGTCAGGGGGGGAGACCCAGTACTTC
CASSLGSGGETQYF
>NA|TRBJ1-5|TRBV19|TRBD1
TGTGCCAGTAGAGACGACAGGGCGGTGAATCAGCCCCAGCATTTT
CASRDDRAVNQPQHF
>NA|TRBJ1-1|TRBV19|NA
TGTGCCAGTAGTGGGGTTCAAAACACTGAAGCTTTCTTT
CASSGVQNTEAFF
>NA|TRBJ2-5|TRBV25-1|NA
TGTGCCAGCAGAGACTTAGCGGAGACCCAGTACTTC
CASRDLAETQYF
>NA|TRBJ2-7|TRBV7-8|NA
TGTGCCAGCAGCTTGACAAACTCCTACGAGCAGTACTTC
CASSLTNSYEQYF
>once|TRBJ2-3|TRBV19|NA
TGTGCCAGTAGTCTGGGACTCATCACAGATACGCAGTATTTT
CASSLGLITDTQYF
>NA|TRBJ2-7|TRBV28|TRBD1
TGTGCCAGCAGTTCCGGGACAGTCATCTACGAGCAGTACTTC
CASSSGTVIYEQYF
>NA|TRBJ2-7|TRBV6-6|TRBD2
TGTGCCAGCAGTTACTCGACCCGCGGGAGCCCCTACGAGCAGTACTTC
CASSYSTRGSPYEQYF
>NA|TRBJ2-7|TRBV6-1|NA
TGTGCCAGCAGTGATAGTAGCGAGGCAAGAGTCGGCCTGTACGAGCAGTACTTC
CASSDSSEARVGLYEQYF
>NA|TRBJ2-3|TRBV18|NA
TGTGCCAGCTCCCCGGGCCCAGATACGCAGTATTTT
CASSPGPDTQYF
>NA|TRBJ2-3|TRBV27|NA
TGTGCCAGCAGTTTTAACAGGGCAACAGATACGCAGTATTTT
CASSFNRATDTQYF
>NA|TRBJ1-1|TRBV5-6|NA
TGTGCCAGCAGCTTTCGGGCAGGAATGAACACTGAAGCTTTCTTT
CASSFRAGMNTEAFF
>NA|TRBJ2-5|TRBV5-6|TRBD2
TGTGCCAGCAGCTTTGGGCTAGCGGGGGGAGAGACCCAGTACTTC
CASSFGLAGGETQYF
>NA|TRBJ2-5|TRBV6-5|NA
TGTGCCAGCAGCAACAGGTTGCCTAAGGGGGAGACCCAGTACTTC
CASSNRLPKGETQYF
>NA|TRBJ2-2|TRBV5-1|NA
TGCGCCAGCAGCTGGGGCGGCGCGAACACCGGGGAGCTGTTTTTT
CASSWGGANTGELFF